This T cell receptor (beta chain) was recovered during a study of CDR3 diversity in severe acne. Losses at the gene ends were 10 bases for V and 5 bases for J; bases not matched to a gene: 14. The germline V gene encodes CDR1 ENHRY and CDR2 SYGVKD. This CDR3 is 15 amino acids long. TCRdb independently ran MiXCR on the PCR reads; one entry per CDR3 protein. This repertoire shows more than 80,000 distinct CDR3 sequences, roughly 49% found once; its top ten account for roughly 11%. The source material was blood. The sequence was collected from a male donor with severe acne vulgaris. The chain recombines TRBV10-3 with TRBJ1-5; TRBD1 matches at 7 bases. The DNA of the CDR3 is TGTGCCAGCAGCCAACCGACAGGGCCCTATCAGCCCCAGCATTTT. Protein sequence: CASSQPTGPYQPQHF.